These 11 T cell receptor beta chains share one sample of origin, sequenced in a study of glioma-infiltrating T cells after dendritic cell vaccination. Here immunoSEQ multiplex PCR was the method, and the copy in TCRdb shows in-frame clones only, minus some. The sample consists of about 100,000 clones, 65% to 85% of them appearing once. Time point described: after dendritic cell vaccination, including at tumor progression/relapse. The sequencing used blood, collected after dendritic cell vaccination. The receptors derive from a human donor with glioblastoma.

The gene calls are TRBV11-2 and TRBJ2-1; a weak D match, TRBD2 (5 bases). This CDR3 has 16 residues. CDR1 and CDR2 from the germline V gene are SGHAT and FQNNGV. V lost 3 bases and J lost 0, with 12 bases in between. The CDR3 nucleotides are TGTGCCAGCAGCTTTCTCAGAGCGGTCTCCTACAATGAGCAGTTCTTC. Its protein is CASSFLRAVSYNEQFF.

This rearrangement joins TRBV2 to TRBJ1-5, with TRBD1 identical over 10 bases. CDR1 is SNHLY and CDR2 is FYNNEI in the germline V gene. This CDR3 has 17 residues. V trimming: 7 bases; J trimming: 0 bases; junction bases outside the gene matches: 9. CDR3 loop: CASTGTGDWDSNQPQHF. In DNA form, the CDR3 reads TGTGCCAGCACCGGGACAGGGGATTGGGATAGCAATCAGCCCCAGCATTTT.

This clone appeared a few times. The V call is TRBV6-5, the J call TRBJ1-5; D ambiguous. Germline CDR1 reads MNHEY; CDR2 reads SVGAGI. This CDR3 region has 13 residues. V was clipped by 6 bases and J by 9 bases, with 15 bases between them. The CDR3 DNA is TGTGCCAGCAGCCTGGGCGGGGAAAGGCCCCAGCATTTT. This translates into CASSLGGERPQHF.

The rearrangement joins TRBV6-1 to TRBJ1-1, with 8 positions matching TRBD1. The junction had 6 bases not matched to a gene; V was cut back by 6 bases and J by 3 bases. CDR3 length: 14 residues. The V gene's germline CDR1 is MNHNS and CDR2 SASEGT. CDR3 coding DNA: TGTGCCAGCAGCAGGGGGCGGACGGACACTGAAGCTTTCTTT. Its protein product is CASSRGRTDTEAFF.

The V gene is TRBV10-3, the J gene TRBJ1-2, with D uncertain. The CDR3 consists of 15 residues. Germline CDR1 ENHRY, CDR2 SYGVKD. V shed 2 bases and J shed 2 bases, with 12 bases lying between them. The CDR3 nucleotides are TGTGCCATCAGTGAGCTCGGGGATTACAACTATGGCTACACCTTC. Protein: CAISELGDYNYGYTF.

The CDR3 DNA is TGTGCCAGCTTTGATCGTGCGGGACAGTTTCGGGGCTACACCTTC. Translating gives CASFDRAGQFRGYTF. The chain links TRBV5-8 to TRBJ1-2; 7 nucleotides match TRBD1. Germline CDR1 SGHTS, CDR2 YDEGEE. The ends lost 7 bases at V and 8 bases at J; junction bases unmatched: 17. This CDR3 is built from 15 residues.

The chain carries TRBV28 and TRBJ2-7, with TRBD2 matching over 8 bases. Looked up from germline, CDR1 is MDHEN and CDR2 is SYDVKM. V lost 6 bases and J lost 0; bases outside the gene matches: 4. This CDR3 is built from 14 residues. CDR3 residues: CASSNGGASYEQYF. DNA for the CDR3: TGTGCCAGCAGCAACGGGGGGGCCTCCTACGAGCAGTACTTC. Variable domain in full (rest from reference TRBV28 and TRBJ2-7): DVKVTQSSRYLVKRTGEKVFLECVQDMDHENMFWYRQDPGLGLRLIYFSYDVKMKEKGDIPEGYSVSREKKERFSLILESASTNQTSMYLCASSNGGASYEQYFGPGTRLTVT.

The V and J genes are TRBV6-5 and TRBJ2-7; 7 bases agree with TRBD1. Trimming removed 0 bases from V and 4 bases from J; junction bases left unmatched: 9. CDR3 length: 16 amino acids. Germline V gene sequence: CDR1 MNHEY, CDR2 SVGAGI. The CDR3 spells CASSYSIGGREYEQYF. The CDR3 coding sequence is TGTGCCAGCAGTTACTCGATAGGGGGCAGAGAGTACGAGCAGTACTTC.

The gene calls are TRBV28 and TRBJ2-7; 8 positions match TRBD2. Germline V gene data show CDR1 as MDHEN and CDR2 as SYDVKM. This CDR3 has 13 residues. V dropped 7 bases and J dropped 1; count of bases not matched to a gene: 3. CDR3 loop: CASKAGGSYEQYF. CDR3 coding DNA: TGTGCCAGCAAGGCGGGAGGTTCCTACGAGCAGTACTTC.

The chain uses TRBV18 and TRBJ1-2; perhaps TRBD1 as D (6 bases). Germline CDR1 KGHSH, CDR2 LQKENI. V was pared by 6 bases and J by 7 bases, with 21 bases between. The CDR3 is made up of 15 amino acids. This CDR3 reads CASSPQGTFGGGYTF. The CDR3 bases are TGTGCCAGCTCCCCGCAGGGGACCTTTGGTGGTGGCTACACCTTC.

Comments on this clone: The same CDR3 is also encoded by other DNA sequences in this sample. V is TRBV18 and J is TRBJ2-7; unclear D gene. This CDR3 is built from 13 residues. The V gene's germline CDR1 is KGHSH and CDR2 LQKENI. V was shortened by 2 bases and J by 2 bases, with 7 bases between the two germline ends. As DNA, the CDR3 is TGTGCCAGCTCACCAGGGCAGACCTACGAGCAGTACTTC. It is translated as CASSPGQTYEQYF. The full variable domain, its missing parts supplied by reference TRBV18 and TRBJ2-7, is NAGVMQNPRHLVRRRGQEARLRCSPMKGHSHVYWYRQLPEEGLKFMVYLQKENIIDESGMPKERFSAEFPKEGPSILRIQQVVRGDSAAYFCASSPGQTYEQYFGPGTRLTVT.